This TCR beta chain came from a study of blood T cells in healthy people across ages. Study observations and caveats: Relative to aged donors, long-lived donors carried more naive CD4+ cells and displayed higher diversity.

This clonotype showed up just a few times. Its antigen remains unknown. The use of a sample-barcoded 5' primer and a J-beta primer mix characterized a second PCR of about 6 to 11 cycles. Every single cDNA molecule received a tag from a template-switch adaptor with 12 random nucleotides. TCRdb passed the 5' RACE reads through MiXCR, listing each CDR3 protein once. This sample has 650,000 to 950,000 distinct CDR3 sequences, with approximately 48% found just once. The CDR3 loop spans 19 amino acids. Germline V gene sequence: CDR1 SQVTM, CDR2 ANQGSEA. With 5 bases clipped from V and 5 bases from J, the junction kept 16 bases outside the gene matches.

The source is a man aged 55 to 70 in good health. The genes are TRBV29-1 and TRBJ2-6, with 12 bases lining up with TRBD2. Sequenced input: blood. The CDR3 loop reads CSVSKSSGGGCLWANVLTF. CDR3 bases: TGCAGCGTTTCGAAGTCTAGCGGGGGGGGCTGCCTCTGGGCCAACGTCCTGACTTTC.